This T cell receptor beta chain is from a study of blood T cell repertoires in COVID-19. As for the study in general: The cDNA or gDNA used as material had been derived from T cells, B-cell-depleted T cells, or PBMCs.

As originally analysed: The assay estimated nucleated cells by amplifying reference gene primers. TCRdb's copy holds only in-frame clones and misses some; the assay was immunoSEQ multiplex PCR. V, J and clone size reflect that table, while D and trimming were determined from the DNA. The data show fewer than 200,000 clones, about four fifths seen once. The CDR3 length is 17 residues. The germline V gene has CDR1 MGHRA and CDR2 YSYEKL. V was clipped by 1 base and J by 0 bases; unmatched bases: 5. The chain has TRBV4-1 and TRBJ1-3; 8 nucleotides agree with TRBD1. This sequence originates from a woman in her forties with COVID-19, enrolled during active disease. Sequenced input: peripheral blood. CDR3 sequence (DNA): TGCGCCAGCAGCCAAGGGACAGGGACCTTCTCTGGAAACACCATATATTTT. Protein: CASSQGTGTFSGNTIYF.